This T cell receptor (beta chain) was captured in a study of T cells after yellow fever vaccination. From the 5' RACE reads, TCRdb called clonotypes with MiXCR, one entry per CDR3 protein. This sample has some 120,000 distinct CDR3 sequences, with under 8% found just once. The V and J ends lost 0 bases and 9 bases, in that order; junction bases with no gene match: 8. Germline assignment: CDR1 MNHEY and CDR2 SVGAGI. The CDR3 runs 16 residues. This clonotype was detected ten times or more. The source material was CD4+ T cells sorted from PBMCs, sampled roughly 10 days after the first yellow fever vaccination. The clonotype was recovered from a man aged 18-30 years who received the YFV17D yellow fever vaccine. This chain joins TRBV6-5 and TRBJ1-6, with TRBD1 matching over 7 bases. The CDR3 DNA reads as TGTGCCAGCAGTTACTCGAAGGCAGGGGGTGGTTCACCCCTCCACTTT. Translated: CASSYSKAGGGSPLHF.